This T cell receptor beta chain is from a study of post-analysis software for immune sequencing data. General study points: Comparison of patients with controls showed about 5 TRBV segments more frequent in patients, TRBV5-6, TRBV5-1 and TRBV20-1 among them.

This clonotype was observed a handful of times. The antigen remains undetermined. Researchers reported that TCR beta cDNA libraries carried unique molecular identifiers. Via MiXCR, TCRdb re-called the PCR reads, giving one row per CDR3 protein. In the table there are hundreds of thousands of distinct CDR3 sequences, around 64% of which are singletons. Germline CDR1 is SQVTM and CDR2 is ANQGSEA. This CDR3 spans 13 amino acids. Trimming cost V 8 bases and J 1 base, with 14 bases left between them. This sequence originates from a girl aged 2 to 9 with multiple sclerosis. Sequenced: blood. This chain connects TRBV29-1 to TRBJ1-1, with D tentatively TRBD1 (5 bases). The CDR3, as DNA: TGCAGCATTTCTCACAGGCCGAACACTGAAGCTTTCTTT. This gives the protein CSISHRPNTEAFF. Together with reference TRBV29-1 and TRBJ1-1, the CDR3 gives the full variable domain: SAVISQKPSRDICQRGTSLTIQCQVDSQVTMMFWYRQQPGQSLTLIATANQGSEATYESGFVIDKFPISRPNLTFSTLTVSNMSPEDSSIYLCSISHRPNTEAFFGQGTRLTVV.